This T cell receptor beta chain was sequenced in a study of cytomegalovirus exposure and HLA in healthy donors. Study results and caveats: Specific recognition of CMV antigens was confirmed in vitro for a few chains (all CMV-associated).

Method: immunoSEQ multiplex PCR; TCRdb's copy keeps in-frame clones and lacks some. Counted here are tens of thousands of clones, 93% occurring once; the ten biggest clones make up approximately 6.3%. Looked up from germline, CDR1 is MDHEN and CDR2 is SYDVKM. Trimming stripped 6 bases from V and 0 bases from J, with 12 bases between. There are 15 residues in the CDR3. Regarding this clone: Its antigen is not known.

Sequenced input: PBMCs. The gene calls are TRBV28 and TRBJ1-3; possibly TRBD1 for D (5 bases). The receptor was derived from a woman between 18 and 29 years old in good health and CMV-seronegative. Here the CDR3 DNA reads TGTGCCAGCAGGGGGGGGTTGCACTCTGGAAACACCATATATTTT. Amino acids: CASRGGLHSGNTIYF.